The 18 T cell receptor beta chains given below trace back to one sample, sequenced in a study of blood T cell repertoires in COVID-19. Here immunoSEQ multiplex PCR was the method, and the copy in TCRdb shows in-frame clones only, minus some. The sample consists of more than 95,000 clones, 86% of them appearing once. Sequencing was performed on peripheral blood. The receptors were sampled from an older woman in a cohort sampled during active or convalescent COVID-19.

V and J are TRBV12-3 or TRBV12-4 and TRBJ2-2; D is undetermined. Trimming pared 4 bases from V and 5 bases from J, leaving 8 bases between. This CDR3 has 13 residues. The CDR3 bases are TGTGCCAGCAGTTCGTATGTTACCGGGGAGCTGTTTTTT. This encodes CASSSYVTGELFF.

The chain is built from TRBV4-1 and TRBJ2-3, with TRBD2 matching over 10 bases. V lost 4 bases to trimming and J lost 2 bases; unmatched junction nucleotides: 9. The CDR3 is 17 residues long. CDR1 MGHRA and CDR2 YSYEKL come from the germline V gene. The CDR3 region is CASSPGSGRVPTDTQYF. The CDR3 DNA sequence: TGCGCCAGCAGCCCCGGGAGCGGGAGGGTTCCCACAGATACGCAGTATTTT.

The V gene is TRBV25-1, the J gene TRBJ1-4, with 10 bases lining up with TRBD1. From germline, CDR1 is MGHDK and CDR2 SYGVNS. The junction had 19 bases not matched to a gene; V was cut back by 4 bases and J by 11 bases. The CDR3 runs 18 residues. The CDR3: CASSVPTGGEGGSEKLFF. The CDR3 coding sequence is TGTGCCAGCAGTGTTCCGACAGGGGGCGAAGGAGGAAGTGAGAAACTGTTTTTT.

This chain connects TRBV4-1 to TRBJ1-2; D is ambiguous. Trimming took off 4 bases at V and 4 bases at J, with 10 bases between the two ends. Germline V gene sequence: CDR1 MGHRA, CDR2 YSYEKL. The CDR3 spans 13 residues. In DNA, the CDR3 is TGCGCCAGCAGCCCTTCGGGTAGCTATGGCTACACCTTC. Translation gives CASSPSGSYGYTF.

V is TRBV7-9 and J is TRBJ1-1; D perhaps matches TRBD1 (5 bases). V was clipped by 8 bases and J by 1 base, with 11 bases between them. Germline loops: CDR1 SEHNR, CDR2 FQNEAQ (reference sequence). This CDR3 has 13 residues. The CDR3 nucleotides read TGTGCCAGCGCCCCGACAGCGAACACTGAAGCTTTCTTT. Protein sequence: CASAPTANTEAFF.

The gene calls are TRBV5-1 and TRBJ1-4; 9 bases fit TRBD1. The CDR3 is made up of 14 amino acids. Unmatched junction bases numbered 6, after V lost 5 bases and J lost 7 bases. CDR1 and CDR2 from the germline V gene are SGHRS and YFSETQ. In nucleotides, the CDR3 is TGCGCCAGCAGTCTGACAGGGGGTGGTGAAAAACTGTTTTTT. Amino acids: CASSLTGGGEKLFF.

The chain links TRBV19 to TRBJ1-1; D gene ambiguous. The CDR3 has 14 amino acids. Trimming removed 5 bases at V and 3 bases at J, with 13 bases between. The germline V gene encodes CDR1 LNHDA and CDR2 SQIVND (reference sequence). The DNA for the CDR3 is TGTGCCAGTAGTCGAGAACGCACCCACACTGAAGCTTTCTTT. This translates into CASSRERTHTEAFF.

V gene TRBV2 combines with J gene TRBJ1-2, with a tentative D call TRBD1 (5 bases). The V gene lost 1 base and the J gene lost 5 bases, with 11 bases spanning the gap. Germline V gives CDR1 SNHLY, CDR2 FYNNEI. This CDR3 spans 14 amino acids. CDR3 bases: TGTGCCAGCAGTGAAGATTCGGGGGTTTATGGCTACACCTTC. Protein: CASSEDSGVYGYTF. Full variable domain (outside the CDR3, taken from reference TRBV2 and TRBJ1-2): EPEVTQTPSHQVTQMGQEVILRCVPISNHLYFYWYRQILGQKVEFLVSFYNNEISEKSEIFDDQFSVERPDGSNFTLKIRSTKLEDSAMYFCASSEDSGVYGYTFGSGTRLTVV.

This chain joins TRBV23-1 and TRBJ2-7; a possible D gene is TRBD1 (5 bases). TRBV23-1 is classed as an ORF, of uncertain function. The CDR3 length is 15 residues. Trimming took off 9 bases at V and 1 base at J, with 19 bases between the two ends. CDR3 protein: CARQLRIGVSYEQYF. The CDR3 DNA follows: TGCGCCAGGCAGCTCCGAATAGGGGTTTCCTACGAGCAGTACTTC.

The rearrangement joins TRBV28 to TRBJ1-1, with D unclear. The V gene's germline CDR1 is MDHEN and CDR2 SYDVKM. This CDR3 has 15 amino acids. Trimming stripped 6 bases from V and 9 bases from J, with 23 bases between. Here the CDR3 reads CASSSWASTSGKAFF. The CDR3, as DNA: TGTGCCAGCAGCTCATGGGCCAGTACCTCGGGAAAAGCTTTCTTT.

This rearrangement joins TRBV19 to TRBJ1-3; tentatively, D is TRBD1 (5 bases). The V end was cut by 8 bases, the J end by 6 bases, with 17 bases between. There are 14 residues in the CDR3. CDR1 and CDR2 (germline): LNHDA, SQIVND (reference sequence). The DNA of the CDR3 is TGTGCCAGTGGTGACCTGGGCAGGGAAAACACCATATATTTT. Translated: CASGDLGRENTIYF.

This sequence joins TRBV6-6 and TRBJ1-4; 8 bases map to TRBD1. Germline CDR1 is MNHNY and CDR2 is SVGAGI (reference sequence). This CDR3 comprises 15 residues. Trimming removed 0 bases from V and 14 bases from J; junction bases left unmatched: 11. The CDR3 DNA reads as TGTGCCAGCAGTTACTCGATGGACAGGGCTCTTATGCTGTTTTTT. Its translation is CASSYSMDRALMLFF.

This clone was recorded only once. The rearrangement links TRBV30 to TRBJ1-5; D is perhaps TRBD1 (5 bases). The germline V and J ends were trimmed by 4 bases and 4 bases, with 11 bases remaining between them. Germline values: CDR1 GTSNPN, CDR2 SVGIG (reference sequence). The CDR3 is made up of 13 amino acids. CDR3 sequence (DNA): TGTGCCTGGAATCGCCCAGGGAATCAGCCCCAGCATTTT. This gives the protein CAWNRPGNQPQHF.

The chain has TRBV10-3 and TRBJ2-3, with 7 bases identical to TRBD1. This CDR3 comprises 16 residues. Per germline, CDR1 ENHRY and CDR2 SYGVKD. V shed 0 bases, J shed 5 bases, and the junction held 8 bases outside the gene matches. This chain's CDR3 is CAISESTRGHGDTQYF. The CDR3 coding sequence is TGTGCCATCAGTGAGTCGACGAGGGGGCATGGAGATACGCAGTATTTT.

The chain couples TRBV2 to TRBJ1-1; the D is unclear. From germline, CDR1 is SNHLY and CDR2 FYNNEI. The V end was cut by 4 bases, the J end by 11 bases, with 17 bases between. CDR3 size: 13 residues. The CDR3 loop reads CASSVGHPMRAFF. The CDR3 DNA follows: TGTGCCAGCAGTGTAGGTCACCCGATGAGGGCTTTCTTT. Together with reference TRBV2 and TRBJ1-1, the CDR3 gives the full variable domain: EPEVTQTPSHQVTQMGQEVILRCVPISNHLYFYWYRQILGQKVEFLVSFYNNEISEKSEIFDDQFSVERPDGSNFTLKIRSTKLEDSAMYFCASSVGHPMRAFFGQGTRLTVV.

CDR3 coding DNA: TGTGCCAGCAGCTCTAGTCCCGGGACTGAAGCTTTCTTT. Translating it yields CASSSSPGTEAFF. V usage is TRBV7-9 and J usage is TRBJ1-1, with D hard to call. The V gene lost 4 bases and the J gene lost 5 bases, with 11 bases spanning the gap. CDR1 and CDR2 (germline): SEHNR, FQNEAQ (reference sequence). The length of the CDR3 is 13 residues.

The chain couples TRBV7-2 to TRBJ2-3; D not resolved. The CDR3 runs 13 residues. Germline values: CDR1 SGHTA, CDR2 FQGNSA. V was cut by 0 bases and J by 2 bases, with 3 bases left in between. The CDR3 here is CASSLANTDTQYF. In DNA, the CDR3 is TGTGCCAGCAGCTTAGCCAACACAGATACGCAGTATTTT.

The chain recombines TRBV29-1 with TRBJ2-7; TRBD2 is a possible D gene (5 bases). V lost 4 bases and J 1 base, leaving 14 bases between the germline ends. CDR1 is SQVTM and CDR2 is ANQGSEA in the germline V gene. This CDR3 is built from 14 residues. The CDR3: CSVVGGSSSYEQYF. For the CDR3, the DNA is TGCAGCGTTGTAGGCGGGTCTTCGTCCTACGAGCAGTACTTC.